These 17 T cell receptor beta chains were sequenced from one sample in a study of T-cell memory formation after mild COVID-19. TCRdb re-called the 5' RACE reads with MiXCR, one entry per CDR3 protein. The data contain 200,000 or so distinct CDR3 sequences, roughly 10% of them seen just once; the ten biggest clones take up roughly 4%. The material sequenced was PBMCs or a T cell subset sorted from them (not recorded which). The receptors come from a man aged 18-30 years who had mild COVID-19 (a few samples of this study predate the infection). Cell type and time point are not known.

This clonotype occurred a few times. This sequence joins TRBV19 and TRBJ2-1; 7 bases line up with TRBD2. CDR3 length equals 14 residues. V dropped 6 bases and J dropped 2; count of bases not matched to a gene: 4. The germline V gene encodes CDR1 LNHDA and CDR2 SQIVND (reference sequence). The CDR3 DNA is TGTGCCAGTAGAACCCGGGGGGCCTACAATGAGCAGTTCTTC. Amino acid sequence: CASRTRGAYNEQFF.

This clonotype has only a few counts. The J gene is TRBJ1-4, the V gene TRBV18; D ambiguous. This CDR3 is 14 amino acids long. V lost 0 bases and J 8 bases, leaving 10 bases between the germline ends. CDR1 and CDR2 (germline): KGHSH, LQKENI. CDR3 nucleotides: TGTGCCAGCTCACCACCGGGATATCGAGAAAAACTGTTTTTT. This codes for CASSPPGYREKLFF.

This clonotype was counted only a few times. This chain uses TRBV12-3 or TRBV12-4 with TRBJ1-2; 7 nucleotides agree with TRBD1. Losses at the gene ends were 5 bases for V and 8 bases for J; bases not matched to a gene: 11. The CDR3 is 14 residues long. The CDR3 bases are TGTGCCAGCAGTCCGCGACAGGGTTCTCGAGGCTACACCTTC. Encoded protein: CASSPRQGSRGYTF.

This chain joins TRBV4-3 and TRBJ2-3; 9 positions match TRBD1. V gave up 2 bases and J gave up 10 bases; unmatched junction bases: 10. CDR1 and CDR2 (germline): LGHNA, YSLEER. The CDR3 runs 15 residues. The CDR3 here is CASSQPGQGVVAQYF. CDR3 in DNA: TGCGCCAGCAGCCAACCGGGACAGGGAGTCGTGGCGCAGTATTTT.

This chain uses TRBV9 with TRBJ1-3; D is uncertain. Germline V gene lookup returns CDR1 SGDLS and CDR2 YYNGEE. The CDR3 extends over 14 amino acids. Trimming took off 4 bases at V and 0 bases at J, with 8 bases between the two ends. The CDR3 sequence is CASSSRDSGNTIYF. CDR3 DNA: TGTGCCAGCAGCTCGAGGGACTCTGGAAACACCATATATTTT.

In this sample, this clonotype turned up a few times. This rearrangement joins TRBV18 to TRBJ1-5; unclear D gene. Between the trimmed V and J ends, which lost 6 bases and 6 bases, there was a span of 9 bases. Germline lookup yields CDR1 KGHSH and CDR2 LQKENI. CDR3 length: 12 residues. Written as DNA, the CDR3 is TGTGCCAGCTCCCCCGCCGCTCAGCCCCAGCATTTT. This sequence encodes CASSPAAQPQHF.

This clonotype was seen many times. The CDR3, as DNA: TGCGCCAGCAGCTTAACAGGGCCGATAGGAGATACGCAGTATTTT. Protein product: CASSLTGPIGDTQYF. V and J are TRBV5-1 and TRBJ2-3, with a tentative D call TRBD1 (6 bases). The V and J ends lost 2 bases and 5 bases respectively, with 15 bases between them. The CDR3 is 15 amino acids. CDR1 is SGHRS and CDR2 is YFSETQ in the germline V gene.

In its sample, this clonotype was seen many times. The J gene is TRBJ1-6, the V gene TRBV6-6; 7 nucleotides align to TRBD1. Trimming cost V 6 bases and J 10 bases; bases outside gene matches: 6. CDR3 length: 13 residues. The germline gives CDR1 MNHNY, CDR2 SVGAGI (reference sequence). The CDR3 region has the DNA TGTGCCAGCAGCCCGACAGGGATATCACCCCTCCACTTT. This codes for CASSPTGISPLHF.

This clonotype was seen repeatedly, ten times or more. The V gene is TRBV6-5, the J gene TRBJ1-3; TRBD1 is a possible D gene (5 bases). Germline CDR1 MNHEY, CDR2 SVGAGI. This CDR3 has 12 residues. V lost 10 bases to trimming and J lost 2 bases, with 9 bases between them. CDR3 bases: TGTGCCACGCGGGGGGCTGGAAACACCATATATTTT. Its protein is CATRGAGNTIYF.

The rearrangement joins TRBV4-3 to TRBJ2-5, with a possible D match to TRBD2 (6 bases). This CDR3 has 15 amino acids. The germline V gene encodes CDR1 LGHNA and CDR2 YSLEER. Trimming removed 1 base from V and 5 bases from J, with 14 bases in between. The CDR3 region is CASSQGRLDRETQYF. DNA of the CDR3: TGCGCCAGCAGCCAAGGGCGACTAGATCGGGAGACCCAGTACTTC.

J is TRBJ2-5 and V is TRBV5-1, with D unresolved. The CDR3 is made up of 13 amino acids. Germline CDR1 reads SGHRS; CDR2 reads YFSETQ. Trimming stripped 1 base from V and 3 bases from J, with 7 bases between. CDR3 in amino acids: CASSLLQEETQYF. CDR3 DNA sequence: TGCGCCAGCAGCTTGCTTCAGGAAGAGACCCAGTACTTC.

This clonotype was seen many times. The genes are TRBV3-1 and TRBJ1-4; D is perhaps TRBD1 (5 bases). Germline values: CDR1 LGHDT, CDR2 YNNKEL (reference sequence). V gave up 6 bases and J gave up 1 base, with 9 bases separating them. The CDR3 is 14 amino acids. The CDR3 here is CASSPGRTNEKLFF. The DNA of the CDR3 is TGTGCCAGCAGTCCAGGGAGAACTAATGAAAAACTGTTTTTT.

This clonotype was recorded many times. The rearrangement links TRBV10-3 to TRBJ1-3; the match to TRBD1 covers 8 bases. V shed 6 bases and J 8 bases; nucleotides not matched to a gene: 6. The CDR3 covers 13 residues. CDR1 ENHRY and CDR2 SYGVKD come from the germline V gene. The CDR3 loop is CAIRGGQVHTIYF. Written as DNA, the CDR3 is TGTGCCATCAGAGGGGGACAGGTCCACACCATATATTTT.

The chain combines TRBV11-2 with TRBJ2-2, with 9 bases lining up with TRBD2. Germline V lookup: CDR1 SGHAT, CDR2 FQNNGV. With 2 bases clipped from V and 3 bases from J, the junction kept 4 bases outside the gene matches. The CDR3 is 16 residues long. CDR3 region: CASSLLAGVYTGELFF. The CDR3 DNA is TGTGCCAGCAGCTTATTAGCGGGGGTTTACACCGGGGAGCTGTTTTTT.

The table lists this clonotype with many counts. The genes are TRBV24-1 and TRBJ2-3; the D is unclear. The germline V and J ends were trimmed by 4 bases and 3 bases, with 7 bases remaining between them. The CDR3 loop spans 13 amino acids. The germline CDR1 and CDR2 sequences are KGHDR and SFDVKD. The CDR3 region is CATSEAQTDTQYF. DNA for the CDR3: TGTGCCACCAGTGAGGCCCAGACAGATACGCAGTATTTT.

This clonotype was picked up a small number of times. This rearrangement joins TRBV25-1 to TRBJ1-1, with D hard to call. The CDR3 consists of 13 residues. Germline V lookup: CDR1 MGHDK, CDR2 SYGVNS. Trimming took off 8 bases at V and 5 bases at J, with 15 bases between the two ends. The CDR3 coding sequence is TGTGCCAGCCGACGCAGAGAGAGGACTGAAGCTTTCTTT. It yields the protein CASRRRERTEAFF.

This chain joins TRBV5-1 and TRBJ1-2; perhaps TRBD1 as D (6 bases). This CDR3 comprises 16 residues. V lost 0 bases and J lost 2, with 14 bases in between. Germline values: CDR1 SGHRS, CDR2 YFSETQ. The CDR3, as DNA: TGCGCCAGCAGCTTGGGAGGACCTGGACAGAACTATGGCTACACCTTC. Translating gives CASSLGGPGQNYGYTF.